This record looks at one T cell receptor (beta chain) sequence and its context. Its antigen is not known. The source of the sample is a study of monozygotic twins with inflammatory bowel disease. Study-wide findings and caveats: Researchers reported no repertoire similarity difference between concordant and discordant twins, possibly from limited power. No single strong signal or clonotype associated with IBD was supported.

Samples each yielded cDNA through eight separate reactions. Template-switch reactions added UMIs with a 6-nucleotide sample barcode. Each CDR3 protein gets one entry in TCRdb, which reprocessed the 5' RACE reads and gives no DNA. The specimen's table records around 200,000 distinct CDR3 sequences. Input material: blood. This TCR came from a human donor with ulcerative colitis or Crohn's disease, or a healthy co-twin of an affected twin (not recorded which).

CDR3 residues: CASGQDGGYGYTF. The chain uses TRBV12-5 and TRBJ1-2. CDR1 and CDR2 (germline): LGHNT, FRNRAP. The CDR3 runs to 13 residues.